The source of this T cell receptor (beta chain) is a study of blood T cell repertoires in COVID-19. At the level of the study: From the United States, Italy and Spain came samples of acute and convalescent COVID-19. Sources were T cells, B-cell-depleted T cells, or PBMCs; the material itself was cDNA or gDNA.

Trimming cost V 1 base and J 5 bases; bases outside gene matches: 6. Germline assignment: CDR1 SGHNT and CDR2 YENEEA. This CDR3 comprises 15 residues. Methods used by the authors: Amplification of reference gene primers provided the estimated nucleated cell counts. TCRdb's copy holds only in-frame clones and misses some; the assay was immunoSEQ multiplex PCR. That table furnishes V, J and clone size, whereas the DNA furnished D and trimming. The repertoire holds 290,000 or so clones, with 85% to 90% as singletons. Sequencing was performed on peripheral blood. This chain joins TRBV11-3 and TRBJ2-7; 9 bases are a match to TRBD1. The receptor was derived from a man between 65 and 79 years old with acute or convalescent COVID-19. The CDR3 DNA reads as TGTGCCAGCAGCTTAGGAGGGACAGGGAGCCACGAGCAGTACTTC. Protein: CASSLGGTGSHEQYF.